This T cell receptor (beta chain) was recovered during a study of shared clonotypes between healthy human individuals (dated by TCRdb to 2020 to 2022). Describing the broader study: A couple of women and three men aged 18 to 49 years were included in the cohort. For each donor, CD4 naive and CD4 memory were each given three plates, CD8 naive was given two plates, and CD8 memory was given one plate. The study deeply sequenced blood TCR repertoires of five healthy adults to estimate repertoire size and the extent of clonotype sharing between individuals. To increase sequencing depth and limit assay-specific biases, different laboratories used diverse techniques to prepare libraries and sequence TCR repertoires. Between about 0.8 and 9 billion PBMCs per donor were obtained by leukapheresis.

TCR CDR3 regions were amplified from genomic DNA by multiplex PCR using the deep immunoSEQ assay. Genomic DNA extracted from each cell subset was distributed evenly over all wells of several immunoSEQ 96-well plates, and each plate served as one replicate. Each replicate PCR for sorted subsets received around 200 ng genomic DNA, equal to roughly 33,000 T cell genomes. Purified libraries were measured with a Qubit 3.0 fluorometer, size-checked on a Bioanalyzer 2100, and measured again with the KAPA Library Quantification kit. Every immunoSEQ 96-well plate was sequenced on a dedicated single-read 150-cycle Illumina NextSeq 550 flow cell. From the authors' description of their analysis: Because only junctional sequences without quality scores were contained in the immunoSEQ output, filtering matching that applied to full-length reads could not be performed. To assign V/J genes and CDR3, sequences were annotated against IMGT germline references using PyIR, a Python wrapper for IgBLAST v1.9. Reads were filtered out if the reads had weak V/J assignments (E-value above 1e-6), no CDR3, stop codons, out-of-frame junctions, or ambiguous translated residues. V3J clonotypes were defined as sequences sharing an identical inferred V gene, J gene, and CDR3 amino acid sequence. Percentage overlap between repertoires was calculated by dividing the number of shared unique clonotypes by the size of the smaller repertoire. Three approaches were used to assess repertoire richness: RTK rarefaction, the Chao1 estimator, and Recon v2.1 estimates of unobserved clonotypes. Generation probabilities for all TCRbeta clonotypes obtained by the gDNA method from a few donors were computed using OLGA. TCRdb took over this immuneACCESS table, retaining in-frame rearrangements with V and J assigned. Such tables are incomplete; in checked studies, under half of the missing clones stem from an unresolved V gene, and the remainder is unexplained. The V and J calls and clone size were taken over from that table, and D and trimming were inferred from the DNA. The sample table lists just over 2,000,000 clones, about 95% of them with a count of one. The ten largest clones add up to approximately 0.13% of the sample.

Remarks on this clone: Its antigen is not yet known. There are no base qualities to consult, and no much larger clone falls within one base.

Points the paper makes about the study in general: Incomplete sequencing was indicated by rarefaction of sorted-subset datasets, despite the large sequencing depth. Clonotypes shared by all four sorted-subset donors showed higher generation probabilities than non-shared clonotypes. When several donors were compared, the shared fraction of clonotypes was about 5% for naive CD4, around 3.6% for naive CD8, 2% to 2.5% for memory CD4, and 0.35% to 0.4% for memory CD8. Only blood was sampled, and tissue TCR repertoires likely differ from those in blood. Because the study included only a small number of donors, the genetic and exposure-history diversity represented was limited. Based on pairwise subsampling, the degree of clonotype sharing among donors was expected to be affected by sequencing depth. Naive subsets generally had larger estimated clonotype richness than memory subsets did.

Healthy HIV-negative adults with no recently reported acute infections or vaccinations were included as donors. Every donor was a Caucasian adult living in Nashville, Tennessee, USA. CD4+ T cells were enriched by magnetic negative selection, after which naive cells were positively selected on CD45RA and the negative fraction was taken as the memory subset. Blood was collected by leukapheresis, and PBMCs were isolated by Ficoll-Histopaque density gradient centrifugation and then cryopreserved in liquid nitrogen vapor phase. Analytical flow cytometry was used to check the purity and quantity of every magnetically sorted T cell population. Genomic DNA was isolated from each sorted fraction and quantified by UV absorbance on a Nanodrop 2000c. Per the germline V gene, MNHNS is the CDR1 and SASEGT is the CDR2. Relative to germline, V is 6 bases shorter and J is 4 bases shorter, with 15 bases between their ends. The CDR3 spans 14 residues, from the cysteine through the phenylalanine. The kept DNA is CDR3 alone, 42 bases in frame from the first base.

This clonotype was sampled from a man between 18 and 29 years old in good health. Recombination linked TRBV6-1 to TRBJ1-1, with a tentative D gene TRBD1 over 6 matching bases. Sequencing used naive CD4+ T cells sorted from blood. Taken with the paper, the label for cell subset or site translates to: CD45RA+ positively selected. The DNA reads TGTGCCAGCAGGCCCACACAGGGAGGCACTGAAGCTTTCTTT. Translated, it reads CASRPTQGGTEAFF.